These 10 T cell receptor beta chains originate from one sample sequenced in a study of cytomegalovirus exposure and HLA in healthy donors. It was with 60 Vbeta and 13 Jbeta primers that the PCR ran. Data came from immunoSEQ multiplex PCR; TCRdb stores just in-frame clones and leaves some out. The data show 99,000 or so clones, around 75% seen once. The sequenced sample consisted of PBMCs. The receptors come from a man aged 25-45 years in good health and CMV-seronegative.

The chain employs TRBV29-1 and TRBJ1-4; D ambiguous. Deletions cut 6 bases from V and 5 bases from J, with 10 bases between. The CDR3 consists of 12 residues. Germline loops: CDR1 SQVTM, CDR2 ANQGSEA. The CDR3 sequence: CSVLVLNEKLFF. CDR3 sequence (DNA): TGCAGCGTCCTAGTCTTAAATGAAAAACTGTTTTTT. Full variable domain (rest looked up from reference TRBV29-1 and TRBJ1-4): SAVISQKPSRDICQRGTSLTIQCQVDSQVTMMFWYRQQPGQSLTLIATANQGSEATYESGFVIDKFPISRPNLTFSTLTVSNMSPEDSSIYLCSVLVLNEKLFFGSGTQLSVL.

The chain combines TRBV14 with TRBJ2-7; D is possibly TRBD2 (7 bases). In germline, CDR1 is SGHDN, CDR2 FVKESK. The V and J ends lost 4 bases and 2 bases respectively, with 21 bases between them. This CDR3 has 17 amino acids. The CDR3 DNA follows: TGTGCCAGCAGCCTTCAGGGGCCGTTAGGGGGGGCCTACGAGCAGTACTTC. Amino acids: CASSLQGPLGGAYEQYF.

This clone was seen only once. The rearrangement uses TRBV7-2 and TRBJ2-7, with 11 bases fitting TRBD2. The CDR3 has 16 residues. Germline CDR1 SGHTA, CDR2 FQGNSA. Trimming at V came to 5 bases and at J to 3 bases, leaving 9 bases not matched to a gene. The chain's CDR3 is CASSASSGGTYYEQYF. For the CDR3, the DNA is TGTGCCAGCAGCGCCTCTAGCGGGGGGACCTACTACGAGCAGTACTTC.

V and J are TRBV30 and TRBJ2-7, with 11 bases that match TRBD2. The CDR3 runs to 15 residues. Trimming at V came to 3 bases and at J to 3 bases, leaving 7 bases not matched to a gene. Germline values: CDR1 GTSNPN, CDR2 SVGIG (reference sequence). The CDR3 nucleotides read TGTGCCTGGAGCTCCGGGCTAGCGGGGGGCTACGAGCAGTACTTC. Amino acids: CAWSSGLAGGYEQYF. Drawing the rest from reference TRBV30 and TRBJ2-7, the complete variable domain is SQTIHQWPATLVQPVGSPLSLECTVEGTSNPNLYWYRQAAGRGLQLLFYSVGIGQISSEVPQNLSASRPQDRQFILSSKKLLLSDSGFYLCAWSSGLAGGYEQYFGPGTRLTVT.

This clone was counted once. The chain uses TRBV7-8 and TRBJ2-1; possible D gene TRBD1, 6 bases. The CDR3 covers 16 residues. V was trimmed by 6 bases and J by 6 bases, leaving 21 bases between them. Germline CDR1 SGHVS, CDR2 FQNEAQ. The CDR3 coding sequence is TGTGCCAGCAGTCACGAACTGGCGGTAGGGGGCAATGAGCAGTTCTTC. Translating gives CASSHELAVGGNEQFF. Looking up the rest from reference TRBV7-8 and TRBJ2-1 gives the full variable domain: GAGVSQSPRYKVAKRGQDVALRCDPISGHVSLFWYQQALGQGPEFLTYFQNEAQLDKSGLPSDRFFAERPEGSVSTLKIQRTQQEDSAVYLCASSHELAVGGNEQFFGPGTRLTVL.

In its sample, this clone was seen a few times. V and J are TRBV6-1 and TRBJ2-7; TRBD1 agrees at 8 bases. The CDR3 covers 12 residues. Looked up from germline, CDR1 is MNHNS and CDR2 is SASEGT. V was pared by 6 bases and J by 7 bases, with 5 bases of the junction left unmatched. The CDR3 nucleotides read TGTGCCAGCAGGCAGGGGGCTGGGGAGCAGTACTTC. Translated, it gives CASRQGAGEQYF.

This clone was found once. This sequence joins TRBV10-3 and TRBJ1-2; D is perhaps TRBD1 (5 bases). V dropped 10 bases and J dropped 3 bases, with 12 bases sitting between them. Germline V gene lookup returns CDR1 ENHRY and CDR2 SYGVKD. This CDR3 contains 12 residues. The CDR3 is CATLRQYYGYTF. CDR3 bases: TGTGCCACCCTTCGACAGTACTATGGCTACACCTTC.

The rearrangement links TRBV5-5 to TRBJ2-5, with 7 bases aligning to TRBD2. Unmatched junction bases numbered 9, after V lost 6 bases and J lost 1 base. The CDR3 runs to 15 residues. Germline V gives CDR1 SGHKS, CDR2 YYEKEE (reference sequence). Here the CDR3 reads CASNLREGSQETQYF. As DNA, the CDR3 is TGTGCCAGCAACCTCAGGGAGGGGTCCCAAGAGACCCAGTACTTC.

This chain connects TRBV4-2 to TRBJ2-3; 13 bases are a match to TRBD2. CDR1 and CDR2 (germline): LGHNA, YNFKEQ. Germline trimming cut 0 bases from V and 5 bases from J; bases unmatched to any gene: 5. The CDR3 extends over 17 amino acids. The CDR3, as DNA: TGTGCCAGCAGCCAAGATAGACTAGCGGGAGGAGGAGATACGCAGTATTTT. Residues: CASSQDRLAGGGDTQYF.

The V call is TRBV5-8, the J call TRBJ1-3; D is possibly TRBD1 (6 bases). The CDR3 extends over 13 amino acids. Germline CDR1 is SGHTS and CDR2 is YDEGEE. Between the trimmed V and J ends, which lost 5 bases and 3 bases, there was a span of 9 bases. The chain's CDR3 is CASRVQGGNTIYF. CDR3 DNA: TGTGCCAGCAGGGTACAGGGTGGAAACACCATATATTTT.